The source of this T cell receptor (beta chain) is a study of blood T cells in healthy people across ages. V was pared by 10 bases and J by 4 bases, with 10 bases of the junction left unmatched. The CDR3 is made up of 14 amino acids. The germline V gene has CDR1 MDHEN and CDR2 SYDVKM. General study findings and limits: Researchers deemed the diversity estimates from one million T cells underestimates.

This clonotype was observed many times. The antigen remains undetermined. A second roughly 6 to 11 cycle PCR used barcoded and J-beta primers. TCRdb itself ran the 5' RACE reads through MiXCR, one entry per CDR3 protein. The sample holds 850,000 to 950,000 distinct CDR3 sequences, under 30% seen once. Sequencing input: blood. This receptor was obtained from an elderly woman in good health. The chain couples TRBV28 to TRBJ2-7; 10 nucleotides agree with TRBD2. The CDR3 loop is CAINSGGNPYEQYF. CDR3 bases: TGTGCCATCAATAGCGGGGGGAACCCATACGAGCAGTACTTC.